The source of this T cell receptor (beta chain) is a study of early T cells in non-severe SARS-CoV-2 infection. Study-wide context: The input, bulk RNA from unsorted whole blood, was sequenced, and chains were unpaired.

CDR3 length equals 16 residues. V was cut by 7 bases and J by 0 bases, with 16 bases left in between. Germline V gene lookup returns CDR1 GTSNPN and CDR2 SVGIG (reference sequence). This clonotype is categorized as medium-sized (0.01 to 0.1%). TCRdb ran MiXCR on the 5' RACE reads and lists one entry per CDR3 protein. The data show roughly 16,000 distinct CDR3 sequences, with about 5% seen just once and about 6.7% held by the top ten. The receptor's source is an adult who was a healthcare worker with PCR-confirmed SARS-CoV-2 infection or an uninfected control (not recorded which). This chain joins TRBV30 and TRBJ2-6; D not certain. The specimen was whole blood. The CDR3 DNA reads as TGTGCCTCCAGCCAGGAGAATTACTCTGGGGCCAACGTCCTGACTTTC. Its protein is CASSQENYSGANVLTF.